This TCR beta chain was recorded in a study of T cells in Graves' hyperthyroidism and ophthalmopathy. General observations from the study: Researchers report that a 13 V-J model separated ophthalmopathy from stable hyperthyroidism. The model foresaw ophthalmopathy a median approximately 6.3 months prior to onset.

No progression to ophthalmopathy during 18 months of follow-up defined stable disease. Fresh peripheral blood, 10 ml, yielded the PBMCs. Using RNA transcripts as the source, TCR beta CDR3 regions were amplified. The TCR CDR3 first-round RT-PCR relied on the HTBI primer set. TCRdb called the multiplex PCR reads again in MiXCR, with one record for every CDR3 protein. The sample shows about 590,000 distinct CDR3 sequences, 15% to 19% of them seen only once. Concerning this clonotype: No antigen is known for it.

The trim removed 2 bases at V and 6 bases at J, leaving 3 bases unmatched. The CDR3 consists of 16 residues. Germline loops: CDR1 MGHRA, CDR2 YSYEKL. The V and J genes are TRBV4-1 and TRBJ2-1; 14 bases match TRBD2. The receptor comes from a woman aged 25 to 39 with Graves' hyperthyroidism. The sequencing sample was made of blood. CDR3 in amino acids: CASSQIGLAGGNEQFF. CDR3 bases: TGCGCCAGCAGCCAAATCGGACTAGCGGGAGGCAATGAGCAGTTCTTC.